This record looks at one T cell receptor (beta chain) sequence and its context. Profiled with immunoSEQ multiplex PCR; TCRdb holds only in-frame clones, not every one. The sample consists of 160,000 or so clones, about 87% of them appearing once. V lost 4 bases and J lost 2, with 13 bases in between. Looked up from germline, CDR1 is LNHDA and CDR2 is SQIVND (reference sequence). The CDR3 loop spans 15 amino acids. This sample was included in a study of T cell responses to AZD1222 COVID-19 vaccine. The genes are TRBV19 and TRBJ2-3, with D unclear. This TCR derives from an adult who received the AZD1222 COVID-19 vaccine. Here the sequenced sample was peripheral blood, taken 28 days after the second AZD1222 dose. The CDR3 protein is CASSTSSGATDTQYF. The CDR3 DNA sequence: TGTGCCAGTAGTACCTCTTCCGGCGCCACAGATACGCAGTATTTT.